This TCR beta chain originates from a study of blood T cell repertoires in COVID-19. Deletions cut 2 bases from V and 3 bases from J, with 8 bases between. CDR1 is SGHAT, CDR2 FQNNGV, per germline. The CDR3 runs 15 residues. Produced via immunoSEQ multiplex PCR; TCRdb's table is partial and in-frame only. The sample consists of 450,000 or so clones, around 90% of them appearing once. The TCR sequence derives from a young man with COVID-19, enrolled during active disease. Sequencing input: peripheral blood. The chain couples TRBV11-2 to TRBJ2-6, with no clear D. Here the CDR3 reads CASSLNSFGANVLTF. CDR3 nucleotides: TGTGCCAGCAGCTTAAATTCCTTTGGGGCCAACGTCCTGACTTTC.